The rows below give T cell receptor beta chains drawn from one sample of a study of T-cell memory formation after mild COVID-19. TCRdb re-called the 5' RACE reads through MiXCR, storing one row per CDR3 protein. The data contain 110,000 or so distinct CDR3 sequences, about 20% of them singletons. Material for sequencing was PBMCs or a T cell subset sorted from them (not recorded which). Receptor source: a man aged 18 to 30 who had mild COVID-19 (a few samples of this study predate the infection). Cell type and time point are not known. Each CDR3 is given with its conserved first and last residue. D genes are given only for firm matches. Size is stated for part of the rows, as once, few or many counts, or as a class when the clone is expanded.

CDR3aa	CDR3nt	d_gene	v_gene	j_gene	abundance
CSVEVAGGAGELFF	TGCAGCGTTGAGGTTGCCGGAGGGGCCGGGGAGCTGTTTTTT	-	TRBV29-1	TRBJ2-2	-
CASSLVVGETDTQYF	TGTGCCAGCAGCTTAGTCGTGGGGGAGACAGATACGCAGTATTTT	-	TRBV7-9	TRBJ2-3	few
CASSLGSAGKTEAFF	TGTGCCAGCAGCTTAGGTTCGGCAGGGAAGACTGAAGCTTTCTTT	-	TRBV7-6	TRBJ1-1	few
CASSQGFREVNYGYTF	TGCGCCAGCAGCCAAGGCTTCAGGGAAGTAAACTATGGCTACACCTTC	-	TRBV4-3	TRBJ1-2	few
CASSLDWGGGTDTQYF	TGTGCCAGCAGCTTAGATTGGGGAGGAGGCACAGATACGCAGTATTTT	-	TRBV7-6	TRBJ2-3	-
CASSGGKTGRYNEQFF	TGTGCCAGCAGTGGGGGTAAGACAGGGCGATACAATGAGCAGTTCTTC	TRBD1	TRBV2	TRBJ2-1	few
CASSPKRQYEQYF	TGTGCCAGCAGCCCGAAGAGGCAGTACGAGCAGTACTTC	-	TRBV7-2	TRBJ2-7	-
CASRSSGGYTF	TGTGCCAGCAGATCTTCTGGAGGCTACACCTTC	-	TRBV6-5	TRBJ1-2	-
CASSDITIGGGETQYF	TGTGCCAGCAGTGACATTACGATCGGCGGGGGAGAGACCCAGTACTTC	TRBD2	TRBV25-1	TRBJ2-5	few
CASSFTTSNEQFF	TGTGCCAGCAGCTTCACGACTAGCAATGAGCAGTTCTTC	-	TRBV7-2	TRBJ2-1	-
CASSLLGRVGIGANVLTF	TGTGCCAGCAGCTTGCTAGGCAGGGTGGGAATTGGGGCCAACGTCCTGACTTTC	-	TRBV5-6	TRBJ2-6	many
CASGSPDGSGYTF	TGTGCCAGCGGTTCCCCGGACGGCTCTGGCTACACCTTC	-	TRBV7-9	TRBJ1-2	few
CASSPGTIWTGELFF	TGTGCCAGCAGCCCCGGGACTATTTGGACCGGGGAGCTGTTTTTT	TRBD2	TRBV7-9	TRBJ2-2	few
CASSVGVRTGERYNEQFF	TGTGCCAGCAGCGTAGGGGTGAGGACAGGGGAGAGATACAATGAGCAGTTCTTC	TRBD1	TRBV9	TRBJ2-1	-
CAISESQGRNSPLHF	TGTGCCATCAGTGAGTCGCAGGGAAGGAATTCACCCCTCCACTTT	-	TRBV10-3	TRBJ1-6	few
CASSQVFGGAVPGELFF	TGTGCCAGCAGCCAAGTATTTGGCGGGGCCGTCCCCGGGGAGCTGTTTTTT	-	TRBV3-1	TRBJ2-2	-
CATTRAISTDTQYF	TGTGCCACCACCCGAGCGATTAGCACAGATACGCAGTATTTT	-	TRBV6-2/TRBV6-3	TRBJ2-3	-
CASSFYRAANTGELFF	TGTGCCAGCAGCTTCTACAGGGCCGCGAACACCGGGGAGCTGTTTTTT	-	TRBV7-6	TRBJ2-2	-
CASSLGAPGGTEAFF	TGTGCCAGCAGCTTGGGGGCGCCCGGTGGTACTGAAGCTTTCTTT	-	TRBV5-5	TRBJ1-1	many
CASSQESGGGMNTEAFF	TGCGCCAGCAGCCAAGAGAGTGGGGGTGGCATGAACACTGAAGCTTTCTTT	-	TRBV4-1	TRBJ1-1	many
CASSSPTTGTYGYTF	TGTGCCAGCAGCTCCCCTACGACAGGGACTTATGGCTACACCTTC	TRBD1	TRBV5-5	TRBJ1-2	-
CASSLTAIGRGGTDTQYF	TGTGCCAGCAGTTTAACCGCGATAGGCCGAGGGGGGACAGATACGCAGTATTTT	-	TRBV27	TRBJ2-3	few
CASSSPGGQNYEQYF	TGTGCCAGCAGCTCTCCCGGGGGTCAGAACTACGAGCAGTACTTC	-	TRBV7-9	TRBJ2-7	few
CASSQGQGDVQPQHF	TGTGCCAGCAGCCAGGGACAGGGGGATGTTCAGCCCCAGCATTTT	TRBD1	TRBV4-2	TRBJ1-5	few
CASSLTGNLAETQYF	TGTGCCAGCAGCTTAACGGGTAACCTAGCGGAGACCCAGTACTTC	-	TRBV7-9	TRBJ2-5	few
CASSVAIRLSGLETDTQYF	TGTGCCAGCAGCGTAGCCATCCGTCTCTCGGGGTTAGAAACAGATACGCAGTATTTT	-	TRBV7-8	TRBJ2-3	-
CASSPGLAGPSTDTQYF	TGTGCCAGCAGCCCGGGACTAGCGGGGCCTAGCACAGATACGCAGTATTTT	TRBD2	TRBV7-2	TRBJ2-3	-
CASSLGGYEQFF	TGTGCCAGCAGCTTAGGGGGTTATGAGCAGTTCTTC	-	TRBV7-9	TRBJ2-1	-
CASSLVVGSSYNEQFF	TGTGCCAGCAGCTTAGTAGTTGGGAGCTCCTACAATGAGCAGTTCTTC	-	TRBV7-2	TRBJ2-1	few
CASSLVADAKNIQYF	TGTGCCAGCAGCTTAGTAGCGGATGCCAAAAACATTCAGTACTTC	-	TRBV7-9	TRBJ2-4	-
CASRGLAATDTQYF	TGTGCCAGCAGAGGGCTAGCGGCCACAGATACGCAGTATTTT	TRBD2	TRBV27	TRBJ2-3	-
CSVDTGSSTEAFF	TGCAGCGTTGACACAGGGTCGTCCACTGAAGCTTTCTTT	-	TRBV29-1	TRBJ1-1	-
CASSLTSTGANVLTF	TGTGCCAGCAGCCTAACTAGTACTGGGGCCAACGTCCTGACTTTC	-	TRBV6-5	TRBJ2-6	-
CASSFARASVGEKLFF	TGTGCCAGCAGCTTCGCCCGGGCCTCTGTAGGGGAAAAACTGTTTTTT	-	TRBV7-9	TRBJ1-4	few
CASSQGPPNRSGGNTIYF	TGCGCCAGCAGCCAAGGGCCGCCGAACAGGTCAGGTGGAAACACCATATATTTT	-	TRBV4-1	TRBJ1-3	-
CSARDNVYRGNTGELFF	TGCAGTGCTAGAGATAACGTATACAGAGGGAACACCGGGGAGCTGTTTTTT	-	TRBV20-1	TRBJ2-2	few
CASKISGSTNEKLFF	TGTGCCAGCAAAATCTCAGGGAGCACTAATGAAAAACTGTTTTTT	-	TRBV6-5	TRBJ1-4	-
CASSLGSNEQFF	TGTGCCAGCAGCTTAGGCAGCAATGAGCAGTTCTTC	-	TRBV7-2	TRBJ2-1	few
CASSPRVRDRVYQPQHF	TGCGCCAGCAGCCCCAGGGTCCGGGACAGGGTCTATCAGCCCCAGCATTTT	TRBD1	TRBV4-3	TRBJ1-5	-
CASHRQSSYNEQFF	TGTGCCAGCCATCGACAGAGCTCCTACAATGAGCAGTTCTTC	-	TRBV7-9	TRBJ2-1	few